The 30 T cell receptor beta chains below come from one sample, sequenced in a study of healthy donors' naive CD4 and CD8 T cells. TCR libraries were built from approximately 0.45 ug of total RNA by linear amplification. MiXCR was run by TCRdb on the reads, yielding one entry per CDR3 protein. Of 150,000 to 200,000 distinct CDR3 sequences listed, around three quarters are singletons. The sequencing sample was made of naive CD4+ and CD8+ T cells sorted from blood, pooled from several donors. These receptors came from a pool of human donors in good health; the sample pools cells from several healthy donors.

The V gene is TRBV12-3 or TRBV12-4, the J gene TRBJ2-7, with TRBD1 identical over 8 bases. Unmatched junction bases numbered 3, after V lost 3 bases and J lost 2 bases. The CDR3 is made up of 14 amino acids. The CDR3 loop is CASSFDRGAYEQYF. The CDR3 DNA reads as TGTGCCAGCAGTTTCGACAGGGGAGCCTACGAGCAGTACTTC.

This rearrangement joins TRBV19 to TRBJ1-3; D ambiguous. V was shortened by 3 bases and J by 2 bases, with 17 bases between the two germline ends. The CDR3 sequence is 17 residues long. CDR1 and CDR2 (germline): LNHDA, SQIVND (reference sequence). CDR3 sequence reads: CASSIGRRVATGNTIYF. CDR3 DNA: TGTGCCAGTAGTATTGGGCGGCGGGTAGCAACTGGAAACACCATATATTTT. The full variable domain, with the rest looked up from reference TRBV19 and TRBJ1-3, is DGGITQSPKYLFRKEGQNVTLSCEQNLNHDAMYWYRQDPGQGLRLIYYSQIVNDFQKGDIAEGYSVSREKKESFPLTVTSAQKNPTAFYLCASSIGRRVATGNTIYFGEGSWLTVV.

The chain uses TRBV27 and TRBJ2-5; possible D gene TRBD2, 5 bases. The CDR3 totals 10 residues. Deletions cut 8 bases from V and 7 bases from J, with 8 bases between. The V gene's germline CDR1 is MNHEY and CDR2 SMNVEV (reference sequence). This CDR3 reads CASGRGTQYF. The CDR3 DNA is TGTGCCAGCGGCCGGGGGACCCAGTACTTC.

CDR3 nucleotides: TGTGCCAGCAGTTACGCTGGAACAGATACGCAGTATTTT. It specifies CASSYAGTDTQYF. The V gene is TRBV6-5, the J gene TRBJ2-3; no firm D call. The CDR3 totals 13 residues. V was shortened by 2 bases and J by 3 bases, with 6 bases between the two germline ends. Germline V lookup: CDR1 MNHEY, CDR2 SVGAGI.

This clonotype has only one observation. Here the CDR3 reads CASSLTRQGATLNTHEAFF. The CDR3 DNA follows: TGTGCCAGCAGTTTAACCCGACAGGGGGCGACACTCAATACGCATGAAGCTTTCTTT. The chain links TRBV27 to TRBJ1-1; 10 bases match TRBD1. The CDR3 loop spans 19 amino acids. V was clipped by 2 bases and J by 7 bases; unmatched bases: 19. From germline, CDR1 is MNHEY and CDR2 SMNVEV (reference sequence).

J is TRBJ2-2 and V is TRBV12-3 or TRBV12-4; possibly TRBD2 for D (6 bases). V dropped 3 bases and J dropped 8 bases, with 19 bases sitting between them. This CDR3 region has 16 residues. This CDR3 is CASSFDPGAKWGELFF. The DNA for the CDR3 is TGTGCCAGCAGTTTCGACCCGGGAGCTAAATGGGGGGAGCTGTTTTTT.

The V call is TRBV19, the J call TRBJ2-4, with D possibly matching TRBD1 (7 bases). CDR3 length: 16 residues. The V end lost 3 bases, the J end lost 2 bases, and 14 bases lay between the germline ends. The germline V gene has CDR1 LNHDA and CDR2 SQIVND (reference sequence). The CDR3 sequence is CASSIWGDSPKNIQYF. CDR3 sequence (DNA): TGTGCCAGTAGTATTTGGGGGGACAGTCCCAAAAACATTCAGTACTTC.

This chain joins TRBV12-3 or TRBV12-4 and TRBJ1-2; D is unclear. The CDR3 has 12 residues. V was cut by 7 bases and J by 4 bases, with 10 bases left in between. The CDR3 spells CASTPSVYGYTF. The CDR3 DNA sequence: TGTGCCAGCACCCCTTCTGTCTATGGCTACACCTTC.

This clonotype was detected a few times. The chain has TRBV29-1 and TRBJ2-7; D gene unclear. V lost 0 bases and J 0 bases, leaving 6 bases between the germline ends. Germline loops: CDR1 SQVTM, CDR2 ANQGSEA. The CDR3 has 13 amino acids. CDR3 loop: CSVEDRSSYEQYF. The CDR3 nucleotides read TGCAGCGTTGAAGATCGGAGCTCCTACGAGCAGTACTTC.

The rearrangement joins TRBV5-1 to TRBJ1-1; D is ambiguous. The germline V and J ends were trimmed by 0 bases and 3 bases, with 6 bases remaining between them. The CDR3 extends over 13 amino acids. The germline CDR1 and CDR2 sequences are SGHRS and YFSETQ. The CDR3 coding sequence is TGCGCCAGCAGCTTGGACATGCACACTGAAGCTTTCTTT. Translation: CASSLDMHTEAFF.

This clonotype was counted only a few times. This chain links TRBV27 with TRBJ1-2; 7 bases align to TRBD1. V shed 2 bases and J 2 bases; nucleotides not matched to a gene: 2. The CDR3 length is 14 residues. CDR1 and CDR2 (germline): MNHEY, SMNVEV (reference sequence). The CDR3 here is CASSLRDRNYGYTF. CDR3 nucleotide sequence: TGTGCCAGCAGTTTAAGGGACAGAAACTATGGCTACACCTTC.

This chain connects TRBV5-6 to TRBJ2-7; D possibly matches TRBD1 or TRBD2 (5 bases each). The CDR3 has 13 residues. Germline V gives CDR1 SGHDT, CDR2 YYEEEE. V gave up 1 base and J gave up 5 bases, with 10 bases separating them. In DNA, the CDR3 is TGTGCCAGCAGCTTGTTGCAGGGACACGAGCAGTACGTC. Encoded protein: CASSLLQGHEQYV.

In nucleotides, the CDR3 is TGTGCCAGCAGCTTGGCCGGGACCCCCCTGGCCAACGTCCTGACTTTC. Its translation is CASSLAGTPLANVLTF. J is TRBJ2-6 and V is TRBV5-6; tentatively, D is TRBD1 or TRBD2 (5 bases each). This CDR3 contains 16 residues. The germline V and J ends were trimmed by 0 bases and 6 bases, with 13 bases remaining between them. CDR1 and CDR2 (germline): SGHDT, YYEEEE. Using reference TRBV5-6 and TRBJ2-6 for the parts outside the CDR3, the full variable domain is DAGVTQSPTHLIKTRGQQVTLRCSPKSGHDTVSWYQQALGQGPQFIFQYYEEEERQRGNFPDRFSGHQFPNYSSELNVNALLLGDSALYLCASSLAGTPLANVLTFGAGSRLTVL.

The chain employs TRBV6-2 or TRBV6-3 and TRBJ1-1; 9 nucleotides match TRBD1. CDR3 length: 14 amino acids. CDR1 MNHEY and CDR2 SVGEGT come from the germline V gene. V dropped 4 bases and J dropped 3; count of bases not matched to a gene: 3. The CDR3 DNA follows: TGTGCCAGCAGTTGGACAGGGGTGGACACTGAAGCTTTCTTT. This encodes CASSWTGVDTEAFF.

The chain links TRBV27 to TRBJ2-1; a weak D match, TRBD2 (5 bases). V shed 6 bases and J shed 4 bases, with 13 bases lying between them. CDR1 is MNHEY and CDR2 is SMNVEV in the germline V gene (reference sequence). The CDR3 length is 14 residues. The CDR3 spells CASSLLALYNEQFF. DNA for the CDR3: TGTGCCAGCAGCCTCCTAGCTTTATACAATGAGCAGTTCTTC.

The genes are TRBV7-9 and TRBJ1-4; 12 bases match TRBD1. The germline CDR1 and CDR2 sequences are SEHNR and FQNEAQ (reference sequence). The CDR3 is made up of 17 amino acids. V lost 4 bases to trimming and J lost 5 bases; unmatched junction nucleotides: 8. This CDR3 reads CASSSKGQGARNEKLFF. Here the CDR3 DNA reads TGTGCCAGCAGCTCCAAGGGACAGGGGGCGCGGAATGAAAAACTGTTTTTT.

Only a few counts were recorded for this clonotype. The chain links TRBV29-1 to TRBJ1-1; the D gene is possibly TRBD1 (5 bases). The ends were cut back, 3 bases at V and 8 bases at J, with 13 bases in the middle. Germline V CDR1 and CDR2: SQVTM, ANQGSEA. The length of the CDR3 is 12 residues. The CDR3 here is CSVDDGRGEAFF. As DNA, the CDR3 is TGCAGCGTTGACGACGGGCGGGGGGAAGCTTTCTTT.

The genes are TRBV28 and TRBJ2-7; D perhaps matches TRBD2 (6 bases). The V end lost 1 base, the J end lost 7 bases, and 20 bases lay between the germline ends. There are 16 residues in the CDR3. Germline V gene lookup returns CDR1 MDHEN and CDR2 SYDVKM. The CDR3 loop reads CASSLSTKRAGLEQYF. CDR3 nucleotide sequence: TGTGCCAGCAGTTTATCTACCAAGCGGGCGGGCCTTGAGCAGTACTTC.

The chain joins TRBV6-6 to TRBJ2-7; 8 nucleotides line up with TRBD1. The CDR3 sequence is 11 residues long. The germline V gene encodes CDR1 MNHNY and CDR2 SVGAGI (reference sequence). The ends lost 7 bases at V and 9 bases at J; junction bases unmatched: 5. CDR3 DNA sequence: TGTGCCAGCACAGGGACAGGCCCGCAGTACTTC. This sequence encodes CASTGTGPQYF.

The chain uses TRBV6-2 or TRBV6-3 and TRBJ2-7, with 9 bases fitting TRBD1. Trimming took 7 bases from V and 6 from J; bases not matched to a gene: 13. The length of the CDR3 is 15 residues. From germline, CDR1 is MNHEY and CDR2 SVGEGT. Here the CDR3 reads CASIYGGTGNGEQYF. The CDR3 DNA follows: TGTGCCAGCATCTACGGTGGGACAGGGAACGGCGAGCAGTACTTC.

V usage is TRBV19 and J usage is TRBJ2-3; TRBD2 agrees at 13 bases. CDR1 is LNHDA, CDR2 SQIVND, per germline (reference sequence). The CDR3 extends over 15 amino acids. V lost 5 bases to trimming and J lost 4 bases; unmatched junction nucleotides: 3. This chain's CDR3 is CASSRTSGGPDTQYF. Here the CDR3 DNA reads TGTGCCAGTAGTCGGACTAGCGGGGGCCCAGATACGCAGTATTTT.

The chain couples TRBV5-5 to TRBJ2-7; 8 bases map to TRBD1. This CDR3 is 14 amino acids long. CDR1 and CDR2 (germline): SGHKS, YYEKEE (reference sequence). J was trimmed by 3 bases and V by 5 bases; bases with no gene match: 7. This CDR3 reads CASSDRGSYYEQYF. In DNA, the CDR3 is TGTGCCAGCAGTGACAGGGGATCCTACTACGAGCAGTACTTC. Looking up the rest from reference TRBV5-5 and TRBJ2-7 gives the full variable domain: DAGVTQSPTHLIKTRGQQVTLRCSPISGHKSVSWYQQVLGQGPQFIFQYYEKEERGRGNFPDRFSARQFPNYSSELNVNALLLGDSALYLCASSDRGSYYEQYFGPGTRLTVT.

The chain joins TRBV29-1 to TRBJ2-1, with TRBD2 matching over 9 bases. With V trimmed by 3 bases and J by 5 bases, 5 bases remained unmatched. Germline V gives CDR1 SQVTM, CDR2 ANQGSEA. The CDR3 totals 14 residues. CDR3 residues: CSVDVAGVHNEQFF. The CDR3 DNA is TGCAGCGTTGATGTAGCGGGAGTCCACAATGAGCAGTTCTTC.

This clonotype was observed a single time. The chain carries TRBV5-1 and TRBJ2-6, with a weak D call TRBD1 (6 bases). The CDR3 spans 14 residues. Between the trimmed V and J ends, which lost 3 bases and 2 bases, there was a span of 6 bases. Germline V CDR1 and CDR2: SGHRS, YFSETQ. In nucleotides, the CDR3 is TGCGCCAGCAGCTCAGGGGCTGGGGCCAACGTCCTGACTTTC. Encoded protein: CASSSGAGANVLTF.

The chain recombines TRBV4-3 with TRBJ2-5; D could derive from TRBD1 or TRBD2 (6 bases each). The CDR3 is 15 residues long. Trimming took off 0 bases at V and 5 bases at J, with 13 bases between the two ends. Germline V gene data show CDR1 as LGHNA and CDR2 as YSLEER. Written as DNA, the CDR3 is TGCGCCAGCAGCCAAGATGGGGGGACATGGGAGACCCAGTACTTC. Its translation: CASSQDGGTWETQYF.

The DNA for the CDR3 is TGTGCCAGCTCACCAAATTCCGCAGTATCCTACGAGCAGTACTTC. It specifies CASSPNSAVSYEQYF. The J gene is TRBJ2-7, the V gene TRBV18; D ambiguous. Per germline, CDR1 KGHSH and CDR2 LQKENI. The CDR3 extends over 15 amino acids. Trimming shortened V by 2 bases and J by 1 base, and 12 bases separated the two germline ends. Full variable domain (outside the CDR3, taken from reference TRBV18 and TRBJ2-7): NAGVMQNPRHLVRRRGQEARLRCSPMKGHSHVYWYRQLPEEGLKFMVYLQKENIIDESGMPKERFSAEFPKEGPSILRIQQVVRGDSAAYFCASSPNSAVSYEQYFGPGTRLTVT.

V and J are TRBV7-8 and TRBJ1-1; 7 positions agree with TRBD1. CDR3 length equals 13 residues. CDR1 and CDR2 from the germline V gene are SGHVS and FQNEAQ. V lost 5 bases, J lost 7 bases, and 7 bases stayed unmatched. CDR3 sequence: CASSQDRDLEAFF. DNA of the CDR3: TGTGCCAGCAGCCAAGACAGGGACCTTGAAGCTTTCTTT.

The rearrangement joins TRBV29-1 to TRBJ2-5; no firm D call. The germline V gene encodes CDR1 SQVTM and CDR2 ANQGSEA. The CDR3 runs 11 residues. Trimming removed 7 bases from V and 5 bases from J, with 11 bases in between. Written as DNA, the CDR3 is TGCAGCGCCCTGACGCCGGAGACCCAGTACTTC. Translated, it gives CSALTPETQYF.

This chain uses TRBV29-1 with TRBJ2-7, with TRBD1 as a possible D gene (6 bases). Trimming cost V 0 bases and J 7 bases, with 19 bases left between them. The CDR3 is 15 residues long. CDR1 SQVTM and CDR2 ANQGSEA come from the germline V gene. CDR3 nucleotides: TGCAGCGTTGAAGAAAGGGGAAGTACAGGGAGAGAGCAGTACTTC. It yields the protein CSVEERGSTGREQYF.

The chain employs TRBV29-1 and TRBJ2-1; 7 nucleotides line up with TRBD2. Trimming removed 7 bases from V and 0 bases from J; junction bases left unmatched: 3. The CDR3 sequence is 13 residues long. Germline V gene sequence: CDR1 SQVTM, CDR2 ANQGSEA. The CDR3 DNA sequence: TGCAGCGCCCGGGACTACTCCTACAATGAGCAGTTCTTC. Translation gives CSARDYSYNEQFF.